This T cell receptor (beta chain) came from a study of T cell responses to AZD1222 COVID-19 vaccine. Clones were read by immunoSEQ multiplex PCR, and TCRdb kept only the in-frame ones, dropping some. The table includes 70,000 or so clones, approximately 87% detected once. With regard to this clone: The same CDR3 can be traced to other DNA sequences in this sample.

This receptor was obtained from an adult who received the AZD1222 COVID-19 vaccine. Sequencing was performed on peripheral blood, taken 28 days after the second AZD1222 dose.

CDR3 protein: CASSRGQSYEQYF. The CDR3 nucleotides are TGTGCCAGCAGCCGCGGACAGAGCTACGAGCAGTACTTC. The V and J genes are TRBV3-1 (or the pseudogene TRBV3-2) and TRBJ2-7, with D maybe TRBD1 (6 bases). V lost 4 bases, J lost 3 bases, and 10 bases lay in between. The CDR3 contains 13 residues. Germline assignment: CDR1 LGHDT and CDR2 YNNKEL (reference sequence).